This entry features one TCR beta chain sequence. This CDR3 has 14 amino acids. Germline assignment: CDR1 MNHEY and CDR2 SVGAGI. V was clipped by 6 bases and J by 7 bases; unmatched bases: 10. Seattle researchers signed up patients amid active infection and tracked them longitudinally. This sample is drawn from a study of blood T cell repertoires in COVID-19. Original processing notes: Amplification of reference gene primers was used by the study to estimate nucleated cell counts. TCRdb keeps only in-frame clones here, not all; method: immunoSEQ multiplex PCR. That table supplies the V and J calls and clone size; D and trimming were determined from the DNA. The table has a few hundred thousand clones, approximately 83% seen once; the top ten hold 15% to 17%.

Sequencing was performed on peripheral blood. The genes are TRBV6-5 and TRBJ2-7; TRBD2 matches 9 bases. This TCR was sampled from a person aged 65 to 79 with COVID-19, enrolled during active disease. CDR3 coding DNA: TGTGCCAGCAGAGACATAGCGGGAGTGGAGGAGCAGTACTTC. Translation gives CASRDIAGVEEQYF.